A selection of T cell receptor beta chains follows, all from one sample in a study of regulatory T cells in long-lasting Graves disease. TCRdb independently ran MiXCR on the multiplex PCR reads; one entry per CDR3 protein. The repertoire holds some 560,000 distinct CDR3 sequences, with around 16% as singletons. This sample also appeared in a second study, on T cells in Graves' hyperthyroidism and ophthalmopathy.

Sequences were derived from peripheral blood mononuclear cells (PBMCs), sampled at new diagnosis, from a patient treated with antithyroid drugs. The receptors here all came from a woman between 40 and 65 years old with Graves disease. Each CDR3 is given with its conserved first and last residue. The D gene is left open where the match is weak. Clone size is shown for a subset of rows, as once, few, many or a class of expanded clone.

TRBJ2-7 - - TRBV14 TGTGCCAGCAGCCTAACATTAGCCCCTCTCTACGAGCAGTACTTC CASSLTLAPLYEQYF
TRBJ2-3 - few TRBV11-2 TGTGCCAGCAGCTTAGACGGCGGTTACACAGATACGCAGTATTTT CASSLDGGYTDTQYF
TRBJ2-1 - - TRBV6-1 TGTGCCAGCGGGGGAGGATACAATGAGCAGTTCTTC CASGGGYNEQFF
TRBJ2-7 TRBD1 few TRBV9 TGTGCCAGCAGTTCCGACCCGGGACAGGGGTCTGACGAGCAGTACTTC CASSSDPGQGSDEQYF
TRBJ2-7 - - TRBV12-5 TGTGCTAGTGGTATCCATAACGAGCAGTACTTC CASGIHNEQYF
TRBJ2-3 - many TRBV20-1 TGCAGTGCCAACTTCCGACGGCGGGGCACAGATACGCAGTATTTT CSANFRRRGTDTQYF
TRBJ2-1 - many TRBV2 TGTGCCAGCAGTGAGTACAATGAGCAGTTCTTC CASSEYNEQFF
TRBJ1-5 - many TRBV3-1 TGTGCCAGCAGCCAAGCGACAGACCGACAGCCCCAGCATTTT CASSQATDRQPQHF
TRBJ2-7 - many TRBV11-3 TGTGCCAGCAGCTTCGTGCAGGGCGGCTCCTACGAGCAGTACTTC CASSFVQGGSYEQYF
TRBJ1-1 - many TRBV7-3 TGTGTCGGGGGTCGGGATGCTTTCTTT CVGGRDAFF
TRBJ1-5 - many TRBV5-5 TGTGCCAGCAGCTTATACGGTAATCAGCCCCAGCATTTT CASSLYGNQPQHF
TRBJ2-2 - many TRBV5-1 TGCGCCAGCAGCTTGGCTAGAGGAGGGTACACCGGGGAGCTGTTTTTT CASSLARGGYTGELFF
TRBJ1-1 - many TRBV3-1 TGTGCCAGCAGCCAAGATGGGGCTGAAGCTTTCTTT CASSQDGAEAFF
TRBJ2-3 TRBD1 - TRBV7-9 TGTGCCAGCAGCTTTATGACAGGGCTGGCAGATACGCAGTATTTT CASSFMTGLADTQYF
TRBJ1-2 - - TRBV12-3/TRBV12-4 TGTGCCAGCAGTAGTGGGGGGTACTATGGCTACACCTTC CASSSGGYYGYTF
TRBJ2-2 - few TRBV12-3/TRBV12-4 TGTGCCAGCCAAGAGGGGGGGCGCACCGGGGAGCTGTTTTTT CASQEGGRTGELFF
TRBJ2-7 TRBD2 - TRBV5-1 TGCGCCAGCAGCGGCCACGGGGGGGGCGAGCAGTACTTC CASSGHGGGEQYF
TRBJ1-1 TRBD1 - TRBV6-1 TGTGCCAGCAGTGATCTTCAGGGGGGTAGTAAAGCTTTCTTT CASSDLQGGSKAFF
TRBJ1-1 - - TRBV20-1 TGCAGTGCTGGAGACAGACGCATGAACACTGAAGCTTTCTTT CSAGDRRMNTEAFF
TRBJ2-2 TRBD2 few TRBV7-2 TGTGCCAGCAGAAAGACTAGCGGAATTAGAACCGGGGAGCTGTTTTTT CASRKTSGIRTGELFF
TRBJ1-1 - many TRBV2 TGTGCCAGCACCCAAGGAAATGAGGCTGAAGCTTTCTTT CASTQGNEAEAFF
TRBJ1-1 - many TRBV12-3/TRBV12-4 TGTGCCAGCAGTTTGCTGGGCACGAACACTGAAGCTTTCTTT CASSLLGTNTEAFF
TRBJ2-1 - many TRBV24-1 TGTGCCACCAGTGCTACGCAGGGATCCTCCTACAATGAGCAGTTCTTC CATSATQGSSYNEQFF
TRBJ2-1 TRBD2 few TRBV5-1 TGCGCCAGCAGCTTGGGCAGCGGGGGCAGGAATGAGCAGTTCTTC CASSLGSGGRNEQFF